This TCR beta chain stems from a study of siplizumab effects on memory and regulatory T cells. Sequenced by immunoSEQ multiplex PCR; TCRdb stores in-frame clones only, minus some. The table has roughly 26,000 clones, about 79% seen once; the top ten hold around 25%. There are 16 residues in the CDR3. Trimming removed 5 bases from V and 3 bases from J; junction bases left unmatched: 6. Germline V CDR1 and CDR2: SGHVS, FNYEAQ. The chain joins TRBV7-6 to TRBJ2-1, with 11 bases lining up with TRBD2. Sequencing was performed on memory CD4+ T cells sorted from blood. The origin of this receptor is a human donor in good health. The CDR3 sequence: CASSPVTSGSYNEQFF. CDR3 DNA: TGTGCCAGCAGCCCGGTTACTAGCGGGAGCTACAATGAGCAGTTCTTC.